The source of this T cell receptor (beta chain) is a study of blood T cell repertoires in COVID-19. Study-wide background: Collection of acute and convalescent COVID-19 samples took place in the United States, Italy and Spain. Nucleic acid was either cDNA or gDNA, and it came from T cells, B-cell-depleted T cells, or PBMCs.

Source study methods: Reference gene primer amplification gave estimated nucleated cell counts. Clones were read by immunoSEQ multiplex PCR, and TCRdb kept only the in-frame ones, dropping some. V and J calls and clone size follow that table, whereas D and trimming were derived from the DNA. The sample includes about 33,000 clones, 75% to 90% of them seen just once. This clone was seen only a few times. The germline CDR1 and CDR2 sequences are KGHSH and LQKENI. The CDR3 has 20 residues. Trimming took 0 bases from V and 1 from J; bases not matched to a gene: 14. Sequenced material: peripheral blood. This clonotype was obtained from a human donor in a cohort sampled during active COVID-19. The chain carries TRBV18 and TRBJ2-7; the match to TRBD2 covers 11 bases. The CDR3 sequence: CASSPPMSLAGGRDSYEQYF. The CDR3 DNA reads TGTGCCAGCTCACCACCGATGTCCTTAGCGGGGGGGCGAGATTCCTACGAGCAGTACTTC.